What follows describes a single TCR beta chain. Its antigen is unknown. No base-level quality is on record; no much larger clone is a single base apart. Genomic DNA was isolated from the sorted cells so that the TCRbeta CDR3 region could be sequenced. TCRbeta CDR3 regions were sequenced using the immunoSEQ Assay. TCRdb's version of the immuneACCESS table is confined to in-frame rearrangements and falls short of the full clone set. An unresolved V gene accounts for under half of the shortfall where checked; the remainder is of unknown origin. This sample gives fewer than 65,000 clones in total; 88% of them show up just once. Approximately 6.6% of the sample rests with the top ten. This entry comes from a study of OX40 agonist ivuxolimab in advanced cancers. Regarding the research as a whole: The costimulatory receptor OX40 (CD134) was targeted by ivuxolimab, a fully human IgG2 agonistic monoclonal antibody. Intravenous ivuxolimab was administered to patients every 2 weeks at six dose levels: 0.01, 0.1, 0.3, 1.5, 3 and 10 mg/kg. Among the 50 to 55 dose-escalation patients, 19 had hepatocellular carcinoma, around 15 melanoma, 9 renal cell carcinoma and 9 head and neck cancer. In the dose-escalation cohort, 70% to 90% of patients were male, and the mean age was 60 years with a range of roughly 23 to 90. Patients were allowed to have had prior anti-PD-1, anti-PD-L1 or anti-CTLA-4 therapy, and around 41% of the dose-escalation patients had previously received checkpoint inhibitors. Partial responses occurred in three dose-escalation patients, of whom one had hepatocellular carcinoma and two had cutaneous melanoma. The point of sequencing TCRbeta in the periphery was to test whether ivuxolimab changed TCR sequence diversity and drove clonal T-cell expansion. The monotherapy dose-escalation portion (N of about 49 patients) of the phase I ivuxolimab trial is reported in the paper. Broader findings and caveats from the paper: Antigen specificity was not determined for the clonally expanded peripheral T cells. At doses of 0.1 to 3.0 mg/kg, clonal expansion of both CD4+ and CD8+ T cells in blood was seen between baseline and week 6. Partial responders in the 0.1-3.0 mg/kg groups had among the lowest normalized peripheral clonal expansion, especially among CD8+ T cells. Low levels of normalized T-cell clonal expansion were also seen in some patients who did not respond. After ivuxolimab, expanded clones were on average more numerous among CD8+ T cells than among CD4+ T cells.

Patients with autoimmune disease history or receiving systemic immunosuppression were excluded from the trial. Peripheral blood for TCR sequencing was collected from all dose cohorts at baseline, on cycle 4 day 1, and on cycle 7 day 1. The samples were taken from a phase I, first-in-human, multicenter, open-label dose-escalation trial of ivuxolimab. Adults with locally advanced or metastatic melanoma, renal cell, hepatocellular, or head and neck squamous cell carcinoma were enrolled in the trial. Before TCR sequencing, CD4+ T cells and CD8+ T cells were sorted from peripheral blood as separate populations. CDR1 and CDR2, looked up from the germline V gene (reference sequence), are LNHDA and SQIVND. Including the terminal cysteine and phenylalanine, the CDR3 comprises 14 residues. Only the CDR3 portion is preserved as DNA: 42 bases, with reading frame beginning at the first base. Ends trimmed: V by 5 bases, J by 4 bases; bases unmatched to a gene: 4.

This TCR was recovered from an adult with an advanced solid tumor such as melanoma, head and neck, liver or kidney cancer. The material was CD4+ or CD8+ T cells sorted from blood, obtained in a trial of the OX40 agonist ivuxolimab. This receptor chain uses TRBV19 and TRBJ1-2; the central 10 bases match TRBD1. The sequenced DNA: TGTGCCAGTAGTCGGACAGGGGGATTCTATGGCTACACCTTC. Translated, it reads CASSRTGGFYGYTF.